Sequencing of this TCR beta chain was carried out in a study of graft-versus-host responses after intestinal transplantation. The overall study: Transplants given to recipients were multivisceral, liver-intestinal, or isolated intestinal.

Overall study results and limits: Association was observed between peak circulating GvH clone levels and early post-transplant HvG declines.

Germline lookup yields CDR1 SGDLS and CDR2 YYNGEE. The V gene end was trimmed by 3 bases and the J gene end by 4 bases; junction bases not matched to a gene: 17. The CDR3 length is 19 residues. Details on this clone: Its specificity is not known.

Sequencing was performed with immunoSEQ multiplex PCR; in TCRdb, only in-frame clones are kept and a portion is missing. This sample has about 92,000 clones, with about nine tenths found just once. The rearrangement links TRBV9 to TRBJ2-1; 9 bases are a match to TRBD2. Material: unstimulated CD8+ T cells sorted from spleen or lymph node cells, obtained before intestinal transplant. This receptor was obtained from a human donor who received an intestinal transplant. CDR3 amino acids: CASSAYVRLGSGGYNEQFF. The CDR3 bases are TGTGCCAGCAGCGCGTACGTTCGTCTGGGAAGCGGGGGGTACAATGAGCAGTTCTTC.